The clone carrying this T cell receptor (beta chain) was seen many times. Its antigen remains unidentified. This record comes from a study of post-analysis software for immune sequencing data. About the study: Some patients lacked subtype; others had relapsing-remitting, secondary progressive or progressive-relapsing disease.

TCR beta libraries were prepared from cDNA with unique molecular identifiers. Roughly 450,000 cDNA molecules were recovered from an input of roughly 0.85 to 10 million T cells. TCRdb processed the PCR reads anew with MiXCR; each CDR3 protein has one entry. The data show approximately 730,000 distinct CDR3 sequences, less than 35% seen once. Study-wide points: Patients used about five TRBV segments, including TRBV5-6, TRBV5-1 and TRBV20-1, more often than controls.

CDR1 is DFQATT and CDR2 is SNEGSKA in the germline V gene (reference sequence). V was clipped by 3 bases and J by 0 bases, with 14 bases between them. CDR3 length: 15 amino acids. The rearrangement links TRBV20-1 to TRBJ2-5, with D perhaps matching TRBD1 or TRBD2 (5 bases each). Specimen: blood. The clonotype comes from a girl aged 5-17 years with multiple sclerosis. CDR3: CSASSPRGDQETQYF. The CDR3, as DNA: TGCAGTGCTAGTAGCCCCAGAGGGGACCAAGAGACCCAGTACTTC.